This record looks at one T cell receptor (beta chain) sequence and its context. As yet, its antigen is unknown. Primers: 60 Vbeta forward and 13 Jbeta reverse. Original data processing: In a later analysis, of about 80 million unique beta chains, roughly 10 million appeared in at least two donors. Assay used: immunoSEQ multiplex PCR; TCRdb lists only in-frame clones, some missing. V and J calls and clone size come straight from that table; D and trimming were deduced from the DNA. The sample has around 170,000 clones, 70% to 85% seen once. This CDR3 region has 13 residues. Per the germline V gene, CDR1 is GTSNPN and CDR2 is SVGIG (reference sequence). V was trimmed by 2 bases and J by 3 bases, leaving 10 bases between them. This entry belongs to a study of cytomegalovirus exposure and HLA in healthy donors. The study's findings and limits: Per a prior analysis, the majority of TCR beta V segments were productive roughly 90% or roughly 30% of the time. Trimming of TCR beta V- and J-genes showed a link, identified in a later analysis, to a missense DCLRE1C variant. Among the sequence variants, a highly shared cluster was likely an artifact of sequencing.

The chain recombines TRBV30 with TRBJ1-2; D possibly corresponds to TRBD1 (5 bases). The specimen was PBMCs. The TCR comes from a woman between 40 and 55 years old in good health and CMV-seronegative. CDR3 loop: CAWSPGGDYGYTF. As DNA, the CDR3 is TGTGCCTGGAGTCCGGGGGGGGACTATGGCTACACCTTC.